This TCR beta chain was retrieved from a study of blood T cell repertoires in COVID-19 (dated by TCRdb to the early 2020s). For context, the study as a whole: Collaborator samples came from the United States, Italy and Spain and covered acute and convalescent phases of COVID-19. The material from the prospective study consisted of cDNA or gDNA derived from T cells, B-cell-depleted T cells, or PBMCs. Subjects who had been exposed to COVID-19, were actively infected with it, or had recovered from it provided the deeply sampled blood TCRbeta repertoires that made up the dataset. The repertoires were released in a freely available public database intended as a resource for research on the immune response to SARS-CoV-2. The samples were drawn from the first 160 participants of the ongoing ImmuneRACE study and from 1,254 subjects provided by 6 global collaborators. The sample metadata nearly always contained a de-identified subject ID, COVID-19 status, age in years and sex. HLA class I and class II types, where available, came from metadata supplied by the sample provider rather than from assay-based typing. What the authors observed across the whole study: Clinical and demographic metadata were provided uncurated, with the amount varying by source and participant.

In Seattle, one collaborating source enrolled patients while the infection was active and tracked those patients longitudinally over the course of disease. Whole blood was collected in K2EDTA tubes by collaborating institutions according to the institutions' own protocols. For TCRbeta analysis, collaborator samples were shipped as frozen whole blood, as isolated PBMCs, or as DNA extracted from either sample type. V loses 2 bases at its end and J loses 6 bases; junction bases beyond the gene matches: 8. The CDR3 contains 17 residues, cysteine and phenylalanine counted. The kept DNA is CDR3 alone, 51 bases in frame from the first base. CDR1 and CDR2, per the germline V gene, are MNHEY and SVGEGT. The immunoSEQ Assay, a bias-controlled multiplex PCR, was used to amplify TCRbeta CDR3 regions from genomic DNA. Turning to the authors' computational methods: The number of nucleated cells in each sample was estimated by amplification of reference gene primers within the assay. Sequence reads were collapsed and filtered to measure the absolute abundance of every unique TCRbeta CDR3 rearrangement. For each sample, productive Simpson clonality was calculated by taking the square root of Simpson's diversity index across productive rearrangements. As stored in TCRdb, this immuneACCESS dataset retains in-frame rearrangements with V and J assigned. A fraction of the clones does not appear; measured against another copy, unresolved V genes explain less than half of the discrepancy, and the remainder lacks a known reason. For V, J and clone size, that table is used; D and trimming come from the DNA. The sample table contains about 350,000 clones; only one count was recorded for approximately 90% of them. The top ten clones comprise 3% to 4% of the sample.

Worth noting for this clone: Its antigen is unknown. No qualities accompany the bases; no much larger clone lies one base away.

Sequencing input: peripheral blood. The chain was built from TRBV6-2 or TRBV6-3 and TRBJ2-1; 12 bases in the junction line up with TRBD2. This TCR was recovered from an older woman with COVID-19, enrolled during active disease. The nucleotide sequence is given as TGTGCCAGCAGTTACCCCGCGACTAGCGGGGGAACCAATGAGCAGTTCTTC. Translated, it reads CASSYPATSGGTNEQFF.